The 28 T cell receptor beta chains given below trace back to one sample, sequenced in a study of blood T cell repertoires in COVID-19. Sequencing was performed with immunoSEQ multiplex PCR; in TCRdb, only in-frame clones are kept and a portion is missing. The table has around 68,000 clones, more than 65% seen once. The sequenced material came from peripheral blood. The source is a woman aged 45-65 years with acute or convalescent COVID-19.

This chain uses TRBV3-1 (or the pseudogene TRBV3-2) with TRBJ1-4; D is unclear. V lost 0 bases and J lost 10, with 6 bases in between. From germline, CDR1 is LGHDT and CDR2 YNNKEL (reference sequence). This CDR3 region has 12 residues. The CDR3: CASSQDWRKLFF. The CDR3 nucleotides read TGTGCCAGCAGCCAAGACTGGAGAAAACTGTTTTTT.

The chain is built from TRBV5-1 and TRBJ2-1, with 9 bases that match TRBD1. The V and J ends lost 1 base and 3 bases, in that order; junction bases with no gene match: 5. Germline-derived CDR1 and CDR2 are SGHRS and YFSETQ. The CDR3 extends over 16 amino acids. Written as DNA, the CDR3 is TGCGCCAGCAGCTTGACCGGACAGGGGAACTACAATGAGCAGTTCTTC. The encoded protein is CASSLTGQGNYNEQFF.

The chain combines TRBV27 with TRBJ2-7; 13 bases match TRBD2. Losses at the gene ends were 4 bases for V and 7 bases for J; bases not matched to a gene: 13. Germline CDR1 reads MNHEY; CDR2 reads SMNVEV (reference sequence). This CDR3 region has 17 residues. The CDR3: CASSSNPGLAGRLEQYF. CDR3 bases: TGTGCCAGCAGTTCTAATCCGGGACTAGCGGGACGATTAGAGCAGTACTTC.

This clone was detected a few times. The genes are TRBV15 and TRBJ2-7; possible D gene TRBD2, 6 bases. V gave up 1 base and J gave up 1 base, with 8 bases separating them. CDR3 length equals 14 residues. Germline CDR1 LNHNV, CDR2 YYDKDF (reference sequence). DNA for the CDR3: TGTGCCACCAGCAGAGCTGGGGGGTCCTACGAGCAGTACTTC. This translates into CATSRAGGSYEQYF.

CDR3: CASRPGQGTREPQHF. The CDR3 DNA sequence: TGTGCCAGCAGACCGGGACAGGGGACCCGAGAGCCCCAGCATTTT. The gene calls are TRBV6-5 and TRBJ1-5; 10 bases agree with TRBD1. The CDR3 totals 15 residues. V lost 6 bases and J lost 8; bases outside the gene matches: 10. Germline loops: CDR1 MNHEY, CDR2 SVGAGI.

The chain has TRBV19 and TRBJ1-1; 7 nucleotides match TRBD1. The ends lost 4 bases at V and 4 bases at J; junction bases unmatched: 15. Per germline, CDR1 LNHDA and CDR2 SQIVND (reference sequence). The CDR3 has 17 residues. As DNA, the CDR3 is TGTGCCAGTAGTACCGAACAGGGGAAGGGGGTTGGCACTGAAGCTTTCTTT. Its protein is CASSTEQGKGVGTEAFF.

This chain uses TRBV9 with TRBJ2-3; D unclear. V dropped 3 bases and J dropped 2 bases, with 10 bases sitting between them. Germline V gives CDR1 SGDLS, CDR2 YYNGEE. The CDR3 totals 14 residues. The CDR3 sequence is CASSGQTATDTQYF. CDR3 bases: TGTGCCAGCAGCGGTCAGACTGCCACAGATACGCAGTATTTT. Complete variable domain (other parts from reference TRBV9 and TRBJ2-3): DSGVTQTPKHLITATGQRVTLRCSPRSGDLSVYWYQQSLDQGLQFLIQYYNGEERAKGNILERFSAQQFPDLHSELNLSSLELGDSALYFCASSGQTATDTQYFGPGTRLTVL.

Here the CDR3 reads CASSITSGGDTGELFF. In nucleotides, the CDR3 is TGTGCCAGTAGTATTACTAGCGGCGGGGACACCGGGGAGCTGTTTTTT. V usage is TRBV19 and J usage is TRBJ2-2; 8 nucleotides match TRBD2. Germline CDR1 reads LNHDA; CDR2 reads SQIVND (reference sequence). The CDR3 consists of 16 residues. V lost 3 bases and J lost 3; bases outside the gene matches: 6.

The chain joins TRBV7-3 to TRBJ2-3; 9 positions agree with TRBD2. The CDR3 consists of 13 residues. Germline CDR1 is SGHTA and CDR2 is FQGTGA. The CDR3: CASGGRATDTQYF. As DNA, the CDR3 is TGTGCGAGCGGGGGGAGGGCGACAGATACGCAGTATTTT.

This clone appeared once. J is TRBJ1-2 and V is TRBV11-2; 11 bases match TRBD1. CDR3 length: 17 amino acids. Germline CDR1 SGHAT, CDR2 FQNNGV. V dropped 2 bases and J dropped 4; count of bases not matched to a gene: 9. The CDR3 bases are TGTGCCAGCAGCTTACGGACAGGGGGCCAAGTTGGCTATGGCTACACCTTC. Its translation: CASSLRTGGQVGYGYTF.

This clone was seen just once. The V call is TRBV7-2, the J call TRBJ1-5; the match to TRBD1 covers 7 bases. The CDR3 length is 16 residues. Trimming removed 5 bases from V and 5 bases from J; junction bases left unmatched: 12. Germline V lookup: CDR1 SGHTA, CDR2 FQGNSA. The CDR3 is CASSPFVGTVDQPQHF. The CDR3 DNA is TGTGCCAGCAGCCCATTCGTCGGGACAGTGGATCAGCCCCAGCATTTT.

CDR3 nucleotides: TGTGCCAGCAGCTTAGGAGCGGGGGACTACAATGAGCAGTTCTTC. Residues: CASSLGAGDYNEQFF. The V gene is TRBV11-3, the J gene TRBJ2-1; 8 bases agree with TRBD2. CDR3 size: 15 residues. Germline CDR1 SGHNT, CDR2 YENEEA. V gave up 1 base and J gave up 3 bases; unmatched junction bases: 2.

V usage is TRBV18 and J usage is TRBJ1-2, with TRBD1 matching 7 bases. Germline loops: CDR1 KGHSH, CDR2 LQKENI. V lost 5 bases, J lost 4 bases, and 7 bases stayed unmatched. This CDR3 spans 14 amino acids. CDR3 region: CASSDDRVVYGYTF. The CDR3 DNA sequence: TGTGCCAGCTCAGACGACAGGGTAGTCTATGGCTACACCTTC. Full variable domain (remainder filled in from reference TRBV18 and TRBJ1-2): NAGVMQNPRHLVRRRGQEARLRCSPMKGHSHVYWYRQLPEEGLKFMVYLQKENIIDESGMPKERFSAEFPKEGPSILRIQQVVRGDSAAYFCASSDDRVVYGYTFGSGTRLTVV.

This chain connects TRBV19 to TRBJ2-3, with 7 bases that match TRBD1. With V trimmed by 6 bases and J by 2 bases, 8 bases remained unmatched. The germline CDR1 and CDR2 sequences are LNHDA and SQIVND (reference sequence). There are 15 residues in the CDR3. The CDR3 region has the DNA TGTGCCAGTAGCCTCCGACAGGGAACCACAGATACGCAGTATTTT. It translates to CASSLRQGTTDTQYF.

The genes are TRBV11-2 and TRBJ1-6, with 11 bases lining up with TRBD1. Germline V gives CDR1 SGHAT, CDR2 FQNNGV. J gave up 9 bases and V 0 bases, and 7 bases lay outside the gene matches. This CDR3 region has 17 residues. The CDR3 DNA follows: TGTGCCAGCAGCTTAGATTGGGCCGGGACAGGGGGTTCACCCCTCCACTTT. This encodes CASSLDWAGTGGSPLHF.

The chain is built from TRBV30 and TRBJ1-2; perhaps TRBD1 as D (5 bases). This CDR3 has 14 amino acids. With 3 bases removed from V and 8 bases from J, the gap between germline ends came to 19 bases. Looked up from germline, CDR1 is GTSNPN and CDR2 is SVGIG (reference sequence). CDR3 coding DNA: TGTGCCTGGAGGGCCCAGAAAGGGGTACAAGGCTACACCTTC. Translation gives CAWRAQKGVQGYTF.

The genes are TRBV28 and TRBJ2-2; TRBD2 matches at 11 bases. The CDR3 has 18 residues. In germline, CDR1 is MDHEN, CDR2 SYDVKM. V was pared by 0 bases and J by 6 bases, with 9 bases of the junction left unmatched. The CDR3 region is CASSLWDSGRVLAGELFF. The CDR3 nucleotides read TGTGCCAGCAGTTTATGGGATAGCGGGAGGGTATTGGCCGGGGAGCTGTTTTTT.

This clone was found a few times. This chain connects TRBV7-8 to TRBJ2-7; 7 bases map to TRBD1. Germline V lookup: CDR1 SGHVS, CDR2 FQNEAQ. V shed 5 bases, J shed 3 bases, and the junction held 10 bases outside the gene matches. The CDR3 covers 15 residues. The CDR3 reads CASSEGPGQNYEQYF. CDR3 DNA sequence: TGTGCCAGCAGCGAAGGTCCGGGACAGAACTACGAGCAGTACTTC.

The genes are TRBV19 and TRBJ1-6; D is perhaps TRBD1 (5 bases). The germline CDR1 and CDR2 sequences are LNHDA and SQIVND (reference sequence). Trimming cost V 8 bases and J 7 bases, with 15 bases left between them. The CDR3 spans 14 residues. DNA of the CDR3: TGTGCCAGTGGGGAAAGGGGAGGGAATTCACCCCTCCACTTT. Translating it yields CASGERGGNSPLHF.

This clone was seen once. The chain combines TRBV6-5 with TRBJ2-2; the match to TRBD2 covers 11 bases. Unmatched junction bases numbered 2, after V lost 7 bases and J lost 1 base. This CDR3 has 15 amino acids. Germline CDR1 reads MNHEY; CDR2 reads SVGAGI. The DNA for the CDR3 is TGTGCCAGCACCACTAGCGGGGGGAACACCGGGGAGCTGTTTTTT. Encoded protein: CASTTSGGNTGELFF.

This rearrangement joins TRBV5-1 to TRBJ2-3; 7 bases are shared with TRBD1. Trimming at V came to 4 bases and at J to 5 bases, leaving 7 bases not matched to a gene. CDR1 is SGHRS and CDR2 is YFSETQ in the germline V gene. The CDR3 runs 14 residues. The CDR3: CASSQTGSQDTQYF. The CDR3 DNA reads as TGCGCCAGCAGCCAGACAGGGTCCCAAGATACGCAGTATTTT.

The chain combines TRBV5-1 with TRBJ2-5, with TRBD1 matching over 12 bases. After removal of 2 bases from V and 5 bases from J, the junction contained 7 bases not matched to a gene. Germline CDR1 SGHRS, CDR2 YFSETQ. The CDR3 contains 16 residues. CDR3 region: CASSLRGQGAWETQYF. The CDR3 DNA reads TGCGCCAGCAGCTTAAGGGGACAGGGGGCATGGGAGACCCAGTACTTC. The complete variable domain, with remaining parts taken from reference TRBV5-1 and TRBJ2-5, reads KAGVTQTPRYLIKTRGQQVTLSCSPISGHRSVSWYQQTPGQGLQFLFEYFSETQRNKGNFPGRFSGRQFSNSRSEMNVSTLELGDSALYLCASSLRGQGAWETQYFGPGTRLLVL.

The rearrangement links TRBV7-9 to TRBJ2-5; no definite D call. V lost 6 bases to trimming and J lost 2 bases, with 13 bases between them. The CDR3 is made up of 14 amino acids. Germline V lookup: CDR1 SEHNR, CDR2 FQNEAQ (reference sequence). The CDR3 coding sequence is TGTGCCAGCAGTCAGACGGTGACTCAAGAGACCCAGTACTTC. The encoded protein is CASSQTVTQETQYF.

The CDR3 bases are TGTGCCAGCAGCAAGGACAGGGGGTTCCGCTCCTACGAGCAGTACTTC. Amino acids: CASSKDRGFRSYEQYF. J is TRBJ2-7 and V is TRBV21-1; the table's D call TRBD1 went unverified against the DNA. TRBV21-1 is reported as a pseudogene. The CDR3 runs to 16 residues.

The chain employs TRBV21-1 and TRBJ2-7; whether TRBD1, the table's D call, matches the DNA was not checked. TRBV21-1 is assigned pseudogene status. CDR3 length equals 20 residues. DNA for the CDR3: TGTGCCAGCAGCAAAAAAGCAGGGGGCGCGGTGAAGGCCAGAGCCTACGAGCAGTACTTC. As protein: CASSKKAGGAVKARAYEQYF.

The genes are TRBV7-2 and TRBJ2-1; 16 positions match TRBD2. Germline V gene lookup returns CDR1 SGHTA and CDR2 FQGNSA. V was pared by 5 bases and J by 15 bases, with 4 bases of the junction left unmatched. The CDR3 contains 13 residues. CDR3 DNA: TGTGCCAGCAGCACAGGGACTAGCGGGAGGGTGTTCTTC. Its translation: CASSTGTSGRVFF.

CDR3 region: CASRPGQGLLPNEKLFF. CDR3 sequence (DNA): TGTGCCAGCAGGCCGGGACAGGGGCTCCTACCTAATGAAAAACTGTTTTTT. The V and J genes are TRBV7-9 and TRBJ1-4, with 10 positions matching TRBD1. V shed 6 bases and J 3 bases; nucleotides not matched to a gene: 10. Looked up from germline, CDR1 is SEHNR and CDR2 is FQNEAQ (reference sequence). The CDR3 runs to 17 residues.

CDR3 region: CASSSMTGINEKLFF. The CDR3 DNA is TGCGCCAGCAGCTCCATGACAGGGATCAATGAAAAACTGTTTTTT. V and J are TRBV5-1 and TRBJ1-4; 7 nucleotides align to TRBD1. Germline V lookup: CDR1 SGHRS, CDR2 YFSETQ. CDR3 size: 15 residues. J lost 5 bases, V lost 3 bases, and 7 bases had no gene match.